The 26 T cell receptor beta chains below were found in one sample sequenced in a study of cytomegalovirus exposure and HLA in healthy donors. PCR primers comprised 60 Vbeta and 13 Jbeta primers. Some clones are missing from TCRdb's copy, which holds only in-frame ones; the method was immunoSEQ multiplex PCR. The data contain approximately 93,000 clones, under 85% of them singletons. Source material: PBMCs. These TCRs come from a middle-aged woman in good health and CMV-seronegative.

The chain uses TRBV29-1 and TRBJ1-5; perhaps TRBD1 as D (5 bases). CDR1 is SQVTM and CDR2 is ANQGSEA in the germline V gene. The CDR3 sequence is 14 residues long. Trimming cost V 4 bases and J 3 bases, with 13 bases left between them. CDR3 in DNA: TGCAGCGTTGCGGGGGGGGGTTACAATCAGCCCCAGCATTTT. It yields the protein CSVAGGGYNQPQHF.

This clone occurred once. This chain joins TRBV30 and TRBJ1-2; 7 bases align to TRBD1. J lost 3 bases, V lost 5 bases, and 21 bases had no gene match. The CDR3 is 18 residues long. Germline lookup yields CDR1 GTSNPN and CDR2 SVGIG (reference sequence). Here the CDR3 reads CAWGGNPGTGTVDYGYTF. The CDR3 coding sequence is TGTGCCTGGGGCGGCAACCCGGGAACCGGGACAGTGGACTATGGCTACACCTTC.

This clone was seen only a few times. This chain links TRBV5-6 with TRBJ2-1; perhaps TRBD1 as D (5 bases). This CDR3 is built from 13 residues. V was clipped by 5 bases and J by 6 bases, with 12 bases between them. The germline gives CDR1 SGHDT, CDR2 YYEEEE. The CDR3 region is CASRSTASNEQFF. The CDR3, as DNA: TGTGCCAGCAGGTCGACAGCCTCCAATGAGCAGTTCTTC.

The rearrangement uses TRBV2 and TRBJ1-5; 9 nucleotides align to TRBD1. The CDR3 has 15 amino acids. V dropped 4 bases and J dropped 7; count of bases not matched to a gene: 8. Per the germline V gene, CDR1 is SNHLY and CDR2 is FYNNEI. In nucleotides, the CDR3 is TGTGCCAGCAGTGCCTGGACAGGGGCAGGGCAGCCCCAGCATTTT. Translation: CASSAWTGAGQPQHF.

The CDR3 here is CASSFGQGASYEQYF. The CDR3 nucleotides read TGTGCCAGCAGCTTCGGACAGGGGGCATCCTACGAGCAGTACTTC. The rearrangement links TRBV5-6 to TRBJ2-7; the match to TRBD1 covers 11 bases. V dropped 2 bases and J dropped 1; count of bases not matched to a gene: 2. The V gene's germline CDR1 is SGHDT and CDR2 YYEEEE. CDR3 size: 15 residues.

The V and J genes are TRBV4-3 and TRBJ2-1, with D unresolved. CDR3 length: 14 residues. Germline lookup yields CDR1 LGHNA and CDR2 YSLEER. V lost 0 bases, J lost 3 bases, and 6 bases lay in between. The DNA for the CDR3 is TGCGCCAGCAGCCAAGATACGGGCTACAATGAGCAGTTCTTC. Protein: CASSQDTGYNEQFF.

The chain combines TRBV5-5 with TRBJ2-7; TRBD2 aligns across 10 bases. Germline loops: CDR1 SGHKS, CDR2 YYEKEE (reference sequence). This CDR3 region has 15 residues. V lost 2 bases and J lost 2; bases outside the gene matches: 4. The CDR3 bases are TGTGCCAGCAGCTTAGGGACTAGCGAGACCTACGAGCAGTACTTC. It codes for CASSLGTSETYEQYF.

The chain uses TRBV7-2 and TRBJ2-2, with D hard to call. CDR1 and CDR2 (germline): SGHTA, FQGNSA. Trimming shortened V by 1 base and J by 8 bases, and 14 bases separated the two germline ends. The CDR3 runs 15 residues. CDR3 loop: CASSLGLPAQGELFF. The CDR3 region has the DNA TGTGCCAGCAGCTTAGGGCTCCCCGCCCAGGGGGAGCTGTTTTTT.

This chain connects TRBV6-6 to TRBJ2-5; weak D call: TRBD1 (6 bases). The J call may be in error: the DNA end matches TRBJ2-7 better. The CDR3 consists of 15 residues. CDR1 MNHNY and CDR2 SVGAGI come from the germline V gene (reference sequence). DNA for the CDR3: TGTGCCAGCAGTTCCCGGGACACGGCCTCCTACGAGCAGTACTTC. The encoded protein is CASSSRDTASYEQYF.

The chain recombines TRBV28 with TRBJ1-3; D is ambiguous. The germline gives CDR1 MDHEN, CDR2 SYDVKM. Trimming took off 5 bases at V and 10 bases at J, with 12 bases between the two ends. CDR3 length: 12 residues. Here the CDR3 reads CASSNLWSTIYF. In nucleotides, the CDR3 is TGTGCCAGCAGTAACTTATGGAGTACCATATATTTT.

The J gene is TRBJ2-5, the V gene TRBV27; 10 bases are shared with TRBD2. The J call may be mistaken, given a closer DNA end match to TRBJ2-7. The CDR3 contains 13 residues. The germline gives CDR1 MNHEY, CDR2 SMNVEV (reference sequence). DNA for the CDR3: TGTGCCAGCAGTCTAGCGGGGGAATACGAGCAGTACTTC. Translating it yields CASSLAGEYEQYF.

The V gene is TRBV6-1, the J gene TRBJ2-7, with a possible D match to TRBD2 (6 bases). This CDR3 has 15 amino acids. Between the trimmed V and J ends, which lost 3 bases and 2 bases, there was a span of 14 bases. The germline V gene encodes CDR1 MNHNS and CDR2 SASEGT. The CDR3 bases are TGTGCCAGCAGTGAGACTTCGGCGGGACCCTACGAGCAGTACTTC. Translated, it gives CASSETSAGPYEQYF.

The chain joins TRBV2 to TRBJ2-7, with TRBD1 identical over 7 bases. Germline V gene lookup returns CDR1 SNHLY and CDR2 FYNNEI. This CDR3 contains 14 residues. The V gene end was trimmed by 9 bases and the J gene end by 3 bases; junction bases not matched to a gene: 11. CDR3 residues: CARASGTVHYEQYF. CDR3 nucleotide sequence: TGTGCCAGGGCTTCCGGGACAGTCCACTACGAGCAGTACTTC.

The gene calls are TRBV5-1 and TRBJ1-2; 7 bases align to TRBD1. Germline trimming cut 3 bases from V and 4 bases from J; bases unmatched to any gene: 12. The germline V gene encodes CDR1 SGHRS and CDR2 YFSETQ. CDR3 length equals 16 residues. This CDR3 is CASSSSLGGATYGYTF. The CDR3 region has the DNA TGCGCCAGCAGCTCCAGCTTAGGGGGCGCAACCTATGGCTACACCTTC.

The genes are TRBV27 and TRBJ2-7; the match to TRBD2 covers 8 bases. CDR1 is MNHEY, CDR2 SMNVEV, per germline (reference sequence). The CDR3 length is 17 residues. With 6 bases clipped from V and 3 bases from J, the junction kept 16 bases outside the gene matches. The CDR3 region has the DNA TGTGCCAGCAGATTCTCGGCGGGAGGTGGGACACACTACGAGCAGTACTTC. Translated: CASRFSAGGGTHYEQYF.

CDR3 coding DNA: TGTGCCAGCAGTTTGTTCAGCGGTAGCAATCAGCCCCAGCATTTT. This translates into CASSLFSGSNQPQHF. The rearrangement links TRBV28 to TRBJ1-5; D unresolved. V lost 3 bases to trimming and J lost 0 bases, with 9 bases between them. The CDR3 runs to 15 residues. The germline V gene encodes CDR1 MDHEN and CDR2 SYDVKM. Supplemented by reference TRBV28 and TRBJ1-5, the full variable domain reads DVKVTQSSRYLVKRTGEKVFLECVQDMDHENMFWYRQDPGLGLRLIYFSYDVKMKEKGDIPEGYSVSREKKERFSLILESASTNQTSMYLCASSLFSGSNQPQHFGDGTRLSIL.

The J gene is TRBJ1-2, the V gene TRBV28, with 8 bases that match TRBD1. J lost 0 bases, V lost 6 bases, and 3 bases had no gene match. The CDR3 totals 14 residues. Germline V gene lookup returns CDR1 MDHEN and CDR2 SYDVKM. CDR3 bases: TGTGCCAGCAGCCCAGGGGGCCCTAACTATGGCTACACCTTC. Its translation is CASSPGGPNYGYTF.

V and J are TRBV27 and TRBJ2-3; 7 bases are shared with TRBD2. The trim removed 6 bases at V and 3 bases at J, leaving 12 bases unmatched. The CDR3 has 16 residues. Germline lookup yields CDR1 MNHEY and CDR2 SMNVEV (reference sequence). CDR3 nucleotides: TGTGCCAGCAGCCTTGCCGCAGGGAGGGGAACAGATACGCAGTATTTT. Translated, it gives CASSLAAGRGTDTQYF.

The CDR3 sequence is CASSLANRASGDTQYF. CDR3 DNA sequence: TGTGCCAGCAGCTTGGCCAACCGGGCCTCAGGGGATACGCAGTATTTT. The gene calls are TRBV5-4 and TRBJ2-3; TRBD1 is a possible D gene (5 bases). Germline V lookup: CDR1 SGHNT, CDR2 YYREEE (reference sequence). The ends were cut back, 0 bases at V and 6 bases at J, with 17 bases in the middle. The CDR3 has 16 residues.

CDR3 nucleotides: TGTGCCAGCAGCGGTCAGGGACTAGCGGGACATTACACCGGGGAGCTGTTTTTT. This encodes CASSGQGLAGHYTGELFF. V is TRBV9 and J is TRBJ2-2, with 13 bases lining up with TRBD2. Germline trimming cut 3 bases from V and 3 bases from J; bases unmatched to any gene: 8. The V gene's germline CDR1 is SGDLS and CDR2 YYNGEE. The CDR3 is 18 residues long.

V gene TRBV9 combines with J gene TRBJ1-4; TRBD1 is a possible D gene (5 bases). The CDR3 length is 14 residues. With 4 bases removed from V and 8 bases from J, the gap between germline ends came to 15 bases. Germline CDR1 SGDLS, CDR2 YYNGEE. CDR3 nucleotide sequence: TGTGCCAGCAGCCCTCAGTCAGGGTGGGAAAAACTGTTTTTT. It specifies CASSPQSGWEKLFF.

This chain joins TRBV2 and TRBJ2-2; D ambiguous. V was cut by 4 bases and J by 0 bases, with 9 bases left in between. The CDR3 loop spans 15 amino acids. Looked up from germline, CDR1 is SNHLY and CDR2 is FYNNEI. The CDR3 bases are TGTGCCAGCAGTGTAACTACGCCGAACACCGGGGAGCTGTTTTTT. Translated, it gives CASSVTTPNTGELFF.

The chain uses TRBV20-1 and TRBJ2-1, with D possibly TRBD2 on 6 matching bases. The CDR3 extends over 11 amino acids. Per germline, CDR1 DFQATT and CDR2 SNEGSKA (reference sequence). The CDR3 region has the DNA TGCAGCGCGGGACTCTTCAATGAGCAGTTCTTC. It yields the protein CSAGLFNEQFF.

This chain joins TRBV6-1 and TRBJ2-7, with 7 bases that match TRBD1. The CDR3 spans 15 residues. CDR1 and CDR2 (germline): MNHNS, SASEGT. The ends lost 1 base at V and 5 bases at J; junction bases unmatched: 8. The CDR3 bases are TGTGCCAGCAGTGAAGTTAACAGGGGAAGGGACGAGCAGTACTTC. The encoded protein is CASSEVNRGRDEQYF.

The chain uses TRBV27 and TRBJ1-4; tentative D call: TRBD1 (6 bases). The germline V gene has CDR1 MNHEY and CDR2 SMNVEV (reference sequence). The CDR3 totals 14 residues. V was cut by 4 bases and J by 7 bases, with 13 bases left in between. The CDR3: CASSSRQVGEKLFF. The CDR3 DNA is TGTGCCAGCAGTTCCCGACAGGTCGGTGAAAAACTGTTTTTT.

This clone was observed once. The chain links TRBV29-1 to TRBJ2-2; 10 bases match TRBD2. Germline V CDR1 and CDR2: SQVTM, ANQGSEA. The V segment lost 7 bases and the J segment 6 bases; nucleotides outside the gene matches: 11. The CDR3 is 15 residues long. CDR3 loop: CSANPSGSLAGELFF. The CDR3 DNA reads TGCAGCGCTAATCCTAGCGGGAGTTTAGCCGGGGAGCTGTTTTTT.